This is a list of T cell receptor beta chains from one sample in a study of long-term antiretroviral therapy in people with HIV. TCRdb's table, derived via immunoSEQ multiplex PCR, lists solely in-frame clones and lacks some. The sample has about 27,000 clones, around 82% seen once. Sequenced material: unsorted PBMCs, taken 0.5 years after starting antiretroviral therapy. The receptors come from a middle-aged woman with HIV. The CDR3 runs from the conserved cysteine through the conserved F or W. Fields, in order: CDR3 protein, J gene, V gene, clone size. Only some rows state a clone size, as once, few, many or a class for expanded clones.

CDR3: CASSMTRRNEKLFF; J: TRBJ1-4; V: TRBV6-5; size: -
CDR3: CASSPREGGMTEAFF; J: TRBJ1-1; V: TRBV18; size: -
CDR3: CASSSPGGTDTQYF; J: TRBJ2-3; V: TRBV7-2; size: -
CDR3: CASSPSGGIRNEQFF; J: TRBJ2-1; V: TRBV19; size: -
CDR3: CASSGDSNYGYTF; J: TRBJ1-2; V: TRBV18; size: -
CDR3: CAARTGFNQPQHF; J: TRBJ1-5; V: TRBV30; size: -
CDR3: CASSPSGQGAGEQYF; J: TRBJ2-7; V: TRBV18; size: -
CDR3: CASSASSYNSPLHF; J: TRBJ1-6; V: TRBV13; size: -
CDR3: CASSRTGPPETQYF; J: TRBJ2-5; V: TRBV6-5; size: -
CDR3: CASSAVGGGTGELFF; J: TRBJ2-2; V: TRBV9; size: few
CDR3: CASSLEAGGNSPLHF; J: TRBJ1-6; V: TRBV7-3; size: -
CDR3: CAWGERNRGVDTQYF; J: TRBJ2-3; V: TRBV30; size: once
CDR3: CASSSDLYEQYF; J: TRBJ2-7; V: TRBV5-6; size: -
CDR3: CASSMPFKAKNIQYF; J: TRBJ2-4; V: TRBV19; size: -
CDR3: CASSASRDGNYGYTF; J: TRBJ1-2; V: TRBV6-1; size: -
CDR3: CASSRWTGRETQYF; J: TRBJ2-5; V: TRBV7-2; size: -
CDR3: CSARSGAEAFF; J: TRBJ1-1; V: TRBV20-1; size: few